The 21 T cell receptor beta chains given below trace back to one sample, sequenced in a study of blood T cell repertoires in COVID-19. Produced via immunoSEQ multiplex PCR; TCRdb's table is partial and in-frame only. The sample has under 300,000 clones, 75% to 85% seen once; the top ten hold roughly 5.5%. Specimen: peripheral blood. The source is a human donor in a cohort sampled during active COVID-19.

The rearrangement joins TRBV5-8 to TRBJ2-1; tentative D call: TRBD2 (5 bases). Per the germline V gene, CDR1 is SGHTS and CDR2 is YDEGEE. This CDR3 region has 15 residues. V gave up 1 base and J gave up 0 bases, with 8 bases separating them. The CDR3 reads CASSLRGSSYNEQFF. DNA of the CDR3: TGTGCCAGCAGCTTGCGGGGTAGCTCCTACAATGAGCAGTTCTTC.

The chain joins TRBV5-6 to TRBJ2-7; 7 nucleotides agree with TRBD2. The V gene's germline CDR1 is SGHDT and CDR2 YYEEEE. Losses at the gene ends were 0 bases for V and 2 bases for J; bases not matched to a gene: 5. This CDR3 has 15 amino acids. CDR3 DNA: TGTGCCAGCAGCTTGGCACTAGCGCGAGCCTACGAGCAGTACTTC. Residues: CASSLALARAYEQYF.

The chain is built from TRBV6-4 and TRBJ2-7; 9 nucleotides match TRBD2. The trim removed 3 bases at V and 3 bases at J, leaving 0 bases unmatched. The germline V gene has CDR1 MRHNA and CDR2 SNTAGT. The CDR3 extends over 13 amino acids. The CDR3 is CASSEREGYEQYF. The CDR3 region has the DNA TGTGCCAGCAGTGAGCGGGAGGGCTACGAGCAGTACTTC.

V usage is TRBV29-1 and J usage is TRBJ1-2; D is uncertain. The germline V gene encodes CDR1 SQVTM and CDR2 ANQGSEA. Trimming left V 0 bases short and J 7 bases short, with 9 bases between. The length of the CDR3 is 12 residues. CDR3 region: CSVEDLNSGYTF. The CDR3 region has the DNA TGCAGCGTTGAAGATCTTAACAGTGGCTACACCTTC. The complete variable domain, with remaining parts taken from reference TRBV29-1 and TRBJ1-2, reads SAVISQKPSRDICQRGTSLTIQCQVDSQVTMMFWYRQQPGQSLTLIATANQGSEATYESGFVIDKFPISRPNLTFSTLTVSNMSPEDSSIYLCSVEDLNSGYTFGSGTRLTVV.

The rearrangement links TRBV30 to TRBJ1-3; no clear D. The V gene's germline CDR1 is GTSNPN and CDR2 SVGIG (reference sequence). Trimming pared 2 bases from V and 2 bases from J, leaving 4 bases between. This CDR3 is built from 12 residues. The CDR3 DNA follows: TGTGCCTGGAGTATAACTGGAAACACCATATATTTT. Its protein is CAWSITGNTIYF.

CDR3 amino acids: CASSRTLNQPQHF. CDR3 coding DNA: TGTGCCAGCAGCAGGACTCTCAATCAGCCCCAGCATTTT. The chain joins TRBV28 to TRBJ1-5; D gene unclear. Deletions cut 6 bases from V and 3 bases from J, with 9 bases between. The germline V gene has CDR1 MDHEN and CDR2 SYDVKM. The CDR3 contains 13 residues.

The V gene is TRBV18, the J gene TRBJ2-5; 12 bases are a match to TRBD2. Germline lookup yields CDR1 KGHSH and CDR2 LQKENI. The junction had 2 bases not matched to a gene; V was cut back by 6 bases and J by 0 bases. The CDR3 is 15 amino acids. CDR3 loop: CASSGTSGYQETQYF. The CDR3, as DNA: TGTGCCAGCTCCGGGACTAGCGGGTACCAAGAGACCCAGTACTTC.

J is TRBJ2-2 and V is TRBV11-2; 12 nucleotides align to TRBD2. Germline V lookup: CDR1 SGHAT, CDR2 FQNNGV. The trim removed 1 base at V and 2 bases at J, leaving 5 bases unmatched. The CDR3 runs to 18 residues. The CDR3 region has the DNA TGTGCCAGCAGCTTAGGTCTACTAGCGGGGGGTAACACCGGGGAGCTGTTTTTT. This codes for CASSLGLLAGGNTGELFF.

The chain carries TRBV18 and TRBJ2-7; 12 nucleotides align to TRBD2. CDR1 is KGHSH, CDR2 LQKENI, per germline. J was trimmed by 2 bases and V by 6 bases; bases with no gene match: 5. This CDR3 contains 15 residues. Here the CDR3 reads CASSRLAGETYEQYF. CDR3 coding DNA: TGTGCCAGCTCGCGACTAGCGGGAGAGACCTACGAGCAGTACTTC.

In DNA, the CDR3 is TGTGCCAGCAGCTCGCAAGGGGCGAACACCGGGGAGCTGTTTTTT. Its translation: CASSSQGANTGELFF. The gene calls are TRBV5-5 and TRBJ2-2; tentative D call: TRBD1 (5 bases). CDR1 is SGHKS and CDR2 is YYEKEE in the germline V gene (reference sequence). V gave up 3 bases and J gave up 0 bases, with 9 bases separating them. This CDR3 contains 15 residues.

In this sample, this clone turned up once. The chain links TRBV11-2 to TRBJ2-1; TRBD1 matches at 10 bases. Germline loops: CDR1 SGHAT, CDR2 FQNNGV. The CDR3 sequence is 15 residues long. V trimming: 5 bases; J trimming: 7 bases; junction bases outside the gene matches: 8. CDR3 DNA sequence: TGTGCCAGCAGCCCTGGGACAGGGGATGGGAATGAGCAGTTCTTC. This translates into CASSPGTGDGNEQFF. Filled out from reference TRBV11-2 and TRBJ2-1, the complete variable domain reads EAGVAQSPRYKIIEKRQSVAFWCNPISGHATLYWYQQILGQGPKLLIQFQNNGVVDDSQLPKDRFSAERLKGVDSTLKIQPAKLEDSAVYLCASSPGTGDGNEQFFGPGTRLTVL.

This clone was seen once. This rearrangement joins TRBV9 to TRBJ2-2, with 9 bases fitting TRBD1. Germline CDR1 and CDR2: SGDLS and YYNGEE. The length of the CDR3 is 15 residues. V trimming: 1 base; J trimming: 8 bases; junction bases outside the gene matches: 6. The DNA of the CDR3 is TGTGCCAGCAGCGTAAGGGACAGGGCTTGGGGGGAGCTGTTTTTT. This gives the protein CASSVRDRAWGELFF.

This chain joins TRBV10-1 and TRBJ1-1, with D possibly TRBD1 on 6 matching bases. CDR1 WNHNN and CDR2 SYGVQD come from the germline V gene (reference sequence). This CDR3 is built from 14 residues. Trimming took 8 bases from V and 0 from J, leaving 13 bases between them. The CDR3 reads CASSRGQMNTEAFF. Here the CDR3 DNA reads TGCGCCAGCTCTCGAGGACAGATGAACACTGAAGCTTTCTTT.

The gene calls are TRBV7-9 and TRBJ2-2; 7 nucleotides align to TRBD2. CDR1 is SEHNR, CDR2 FQNEAQ, per germline (reference sequence). The CDR3 length is 14 residues. The J segment lost 1 base and the V segment lost 8 bases, leaving 4 bases of the junction unmatched. CDR3 amino acids: CASPSGENTGELFF. The DNA for the CDR3 is TGTGCCAGCCCGAGCGGGGAGAACACCGGGGAGCTGTTTTTT.

The V gene is TRBV7-2, the J gene TRBJ2-3, with D possibly being TRBD1 (6 bases). This CDR3 comprises 14 residues. V dropped 5 bases and J dropped 6 bases, with 15 bases sitting between them. The germline V gene encodes CDR1 SGHTA and CDR2 FQGNSA. The CDR3 DNA sequence: TGTGCCAGCAGCCTACAGGGATATACGGATACGCAGTATTTT. Translating it yields CASSLQGYTDTQYF. Full variable domain (outside the CDR3, taken from reference TRBV7-2 and TRBJ2-3): GAGVSQSPSNKVTEKGKDVELRCDPISGHTALYWYRQSLGQGLEFLIYFQGNSAPDKSGLPSDRFSAERTGGSVSTLTIQRTQQEDSAVYLCASSLQGYTDTQYFGPGTRLTVL.

The chain employs TRBV5-5 and TRBJ2-1; 7 bases agree with TRBD1. With V trimmed by 3 bases and J by 6 bases, 3 bases remained unmatched. The CDR3 is made up of 13 amino acids. The germline V gene has CDR1 SGHKS and CDR2 YYEKEE (reference sequence). The CDR3 loop is CASSWDRLNEQFF. Here the CDR3 DNA reads TGTGCCAGCAGCTGGGACAGACTCAATGAGCAGTTCTTC.

The chain employs TRBV7-2 and TRBJ2-3; maybe TRBD1 (6 bases). The CDR3 contains 15 residues. The V end was cut by 5 bases, the J end by 4 bases, with 16 bases between. Germline V lookup: CDR1 SGHTA, CDR2 FQGNSA. CDR3 DNA sequence: TGTGCCAGCAGCCAAATACAGGGCAGGGCAGATACGCAGTATTTT. Its translation is CASSQIQGRADTQYF.

The gene calls are TRBV7-2 and TRBJ2-1; TRBD1 agrees at 8 bases. Germline-derived CDR1 and CDR2 are SGHTA and FQGNSA. The CDR3 sequence is 13 residues long. V gave up 4 bases and J gave up 9 bases; unmatched junction bases: 5. The DNA of the CDR3 is TGTGCCAGCAGCTCGACAGGGGTGGGTGAGCAGTTCTTC. Its translation is CASSSTGVGEQFF. Based on the CDR3 plus reference TRBV7-2 and TRBJ2-1, the full variable domain is GAGVSQSPSNKVTEKGKDVELRCDPISGHTALYWYRQSLGQGLEFLIYFQGNSAPDKSGLPSDRFSAERTGGSVSTLTIQRTQQEDSAVYLCASSSTGVGEQFFGPGTRLTVL.

The genes are TRBV28 and TRBJ2-7; TRBD1 aligns across 8 bases. Trimming at V came to 4 bases and at J to 2 bases, leaving 4 bases not matched to a gene. CDR1 and CDR2 from the germline V gene are MDHEN and SYDVKM. CDR3 length: 14 amino acids. Here the CDR3 DNA reads TGTGCCAGCAGTTGGACAGGGAGGACCTACGAGCAGTACTTC. It specifies CASSWTGRTYEQYF.

The J gene is TRBJ1-4, the V gene TRBV10-1; 8 bases line up with TRBD1. Germline assignment: CDR1 WNHNN and CDR2 SYGVQD (reference sequence). The CDR3 runs to 17 residues. J lost 8 bases, V lost 5 bases, and 16 bases had no gene match. The CDR3 loop is CASSFGQGAPSWEKLFF. DNA for the CDR3: TGCGCCAGCAGTTTTGGCCAGGGGGCGCCAAGTTGGGAAAAACTGTTTTTT.

This chain uses TRBV3-1 (or the pseudogene TRBV3-2) with TRBJ1-5, with D maybe TRBD1 (5 bases). V lost 2 bases and J lost 1, with 15 bases in between. Germline V gene sequence: CDR1 LGHDT, CDR2 YNNKEL (reference sequence). This CDR3 has 17 amino acids. CDR3 nucleotide sequence: TGTGCCAGCAGCCAATCCAGGTTAGGGGCCAGCAATCAGCCCCAGCATTTT. Protein product: CASSQSRLGASNQPQHF.